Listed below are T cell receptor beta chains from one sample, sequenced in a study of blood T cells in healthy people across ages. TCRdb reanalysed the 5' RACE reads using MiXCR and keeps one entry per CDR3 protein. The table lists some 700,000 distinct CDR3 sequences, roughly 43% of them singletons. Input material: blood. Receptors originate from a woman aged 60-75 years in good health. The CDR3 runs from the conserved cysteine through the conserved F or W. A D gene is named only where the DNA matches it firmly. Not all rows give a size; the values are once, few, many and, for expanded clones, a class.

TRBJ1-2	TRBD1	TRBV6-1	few	TGTGCCAGCAGTGGGACAGGCGCCAACTATGGCTACACCTTC	CASSGTGANYGYTF
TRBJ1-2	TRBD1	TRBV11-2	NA	TGTGCCAGCAGCTCTCACAGGGGCGTAAACGGCTACACCTTC	CASSSHRGVNGYTF
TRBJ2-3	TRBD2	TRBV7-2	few	TGTGCCAGCAGTTGGACTAGCGGGAGAGCAGATACGCAGTATTTT	CASSWTSGRADTQYF
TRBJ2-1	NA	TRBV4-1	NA	TGCGCCAGCAGCCAAGAAATCCTGGACAGCGCAAATGAGCAGTTCTTC	CASSQEILDSANEQFF
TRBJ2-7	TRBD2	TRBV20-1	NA	TGCAGTGCGGACAGCGGGAGGGCCTACGTTTACGAGCAGTACTTC	CSADSGRAYVYEQYF
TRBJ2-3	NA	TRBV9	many	TGTGCCAGCAGCCTGGGTCCCCCAGATACGCAGTATTTT	CASSLGPPDTQYF
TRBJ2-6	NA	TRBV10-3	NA	TGTGCCATCAGTGAGTCTGGCAGGAGCTCTGGGGCCAACGTCCTGACTTTC	CAISESGRSSGANVLTF
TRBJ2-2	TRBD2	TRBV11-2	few	TGTGCCAGCAGCCTCGGGACTAGCGGGTCGAGCGGGGAGCTGTTTTTT	CASSLGTSGSSGELFF
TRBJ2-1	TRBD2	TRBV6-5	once	TGTGCCAGCAGTTACACGTCTAGCGGGGGCAGTGAGCAGTTCTTC	CASSYTSSGGSEQFF
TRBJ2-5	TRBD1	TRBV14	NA	TGTGCCAGCGCCCGGGTTGACAGGGAACAAGAGACCCAGTACTTC	CASARVDREQETQYF
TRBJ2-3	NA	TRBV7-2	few	TGTGCCAGCAGCGTCAAAGCAGATACGCAGTATTTT	CASSVKADTQYF
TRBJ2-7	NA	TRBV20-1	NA	TGCAGTGCTAGAGATGTCGGCCCCGACGAGCAGTACTTC	CSARDVGPDEQYF
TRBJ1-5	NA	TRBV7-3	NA	TGTGCCAGCCTGTTGGCTAATAGCAATCAGCCCCAGCATTTT	CASLLANSNQPQHF
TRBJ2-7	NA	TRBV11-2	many	TGTGCCAGCAGCTTATTAAGGGAGCAGTACTTC	CASSLLREQYF
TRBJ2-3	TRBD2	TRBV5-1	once	TGCGCCAGCAACTTGAGTCTAGCGGGGGGAGATACGCAGTATTTT	CASNLSLAGGDTQYF
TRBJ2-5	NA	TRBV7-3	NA	TGTGCCAGCAGCTTATACCACAAAGAGACCCAGTACTTC	CASSLYHKETQYF
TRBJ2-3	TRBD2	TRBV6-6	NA	TGTGCCAGCAGCCGAGTAGCGGGAGGCACTAGCACAGATACGCAGTATTTT	CASSRVAGGTSTDTQYF
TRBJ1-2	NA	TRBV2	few	TGTGCCAGCAGTGAATTGTACTATGGCTACACCTTC	CASSELYYGYTF
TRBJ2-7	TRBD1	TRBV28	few	TGTGCCAGCAGGGGGACAGGGGCATCCTACGAGCAGTACTTC	CASRGTGASYEQYF
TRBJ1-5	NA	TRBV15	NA	TGTGCCACCAGCAGAGATCCCAATCAGCCCCAGCATTTT	CATSRDPNQPQHF
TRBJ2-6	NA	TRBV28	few	TGTGCCAGCACTCTTGACCCGAGCTCTGGGGCCAACGTCCTGACTTTC	CASTLDPSSGANVLTF